This T cell receptor beta chain came from a study of cytomegalovirus exposure and HLA in healthy donors. About this clone: The antigen is unknown.

Vbeta (60) and Jbeta (13) primers were used in the PCR. Method: immunoSEQ multiplex PCR; TCRdb's copy keeps in-frame clones and lacks some. This table has 180,000 or so clones, under 80% appearing once. Study outcomes and limitations: Later analysis suggested links between common viral pathogens and several top significant clusters.

Trimming removed 4 bases from V and 4 bases from J, with 10 bases in between. This CDR3 is built from 14 residues. In germline, CDR1 is SGHTA, CDR2 FQGNSA. The origin of this receptor is a female donor in good health and CMV-seronegative. The rearrangement joins TRBV7-2 to TRBJ1-4; D is unresolved. Sequencing was done on a sample of PBMCs. DNA of the CDR3: TGTGCCAGCAGCTCGGCGGGCCTTAATGAAAAACTGTTTTTT. Protein product: CASSSAGLNEKLFF. Supplemented by reference TRBV7-2 and TRBJ1-4, the full variable domain reads GAGVSQSPSNKVTEKGKDVELRCDPISGHTALYWYRQSLGQGLEFLIYFQGNSAPDKSGLPSDRFSAERTGGSVSTLTIQRTQQEDSAVYLCASSSAGLNEKLFFGSGTQLSVL.